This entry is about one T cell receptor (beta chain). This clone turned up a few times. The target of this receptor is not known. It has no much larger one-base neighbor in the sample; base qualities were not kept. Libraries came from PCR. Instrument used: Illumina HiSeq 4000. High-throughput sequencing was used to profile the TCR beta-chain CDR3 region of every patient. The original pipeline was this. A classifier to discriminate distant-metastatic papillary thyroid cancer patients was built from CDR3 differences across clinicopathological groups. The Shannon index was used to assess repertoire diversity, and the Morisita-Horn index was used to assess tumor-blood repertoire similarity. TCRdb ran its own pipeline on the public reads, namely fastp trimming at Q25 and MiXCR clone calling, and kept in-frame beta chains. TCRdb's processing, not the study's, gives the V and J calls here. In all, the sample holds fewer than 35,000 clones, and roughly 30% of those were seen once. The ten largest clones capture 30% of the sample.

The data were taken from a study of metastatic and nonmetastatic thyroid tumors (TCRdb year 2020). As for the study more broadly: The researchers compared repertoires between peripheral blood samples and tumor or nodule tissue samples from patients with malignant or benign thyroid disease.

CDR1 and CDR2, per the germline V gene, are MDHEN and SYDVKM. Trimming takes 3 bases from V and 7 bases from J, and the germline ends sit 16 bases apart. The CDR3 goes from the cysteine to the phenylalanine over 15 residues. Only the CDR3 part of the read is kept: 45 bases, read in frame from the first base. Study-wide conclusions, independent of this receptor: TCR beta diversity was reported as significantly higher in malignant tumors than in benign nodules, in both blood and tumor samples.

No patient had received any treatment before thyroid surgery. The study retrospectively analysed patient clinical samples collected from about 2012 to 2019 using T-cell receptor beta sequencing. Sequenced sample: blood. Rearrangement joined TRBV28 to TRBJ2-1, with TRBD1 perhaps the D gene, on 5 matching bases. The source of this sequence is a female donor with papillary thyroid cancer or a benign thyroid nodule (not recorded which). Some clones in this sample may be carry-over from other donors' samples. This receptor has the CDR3 CASSLGRIASNEQFF. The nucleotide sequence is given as TGTGCCAGCAGTTTGGGGCGGATCGCGAGTAATGAGCAGTTCTTC.